The text below deals with one T cell receptor (beta chain). The data stem from a study of blood T cell repertoires in COVID-19. Trimming took 6 bases from V and 7 from J, leaving 13 bases between them. The V gene's germline CDR1 is SGHAT and CDR2 FQDESV (reference sequence). The CDR3 sequence is 13 residues long. The repertoire was sequenced with immunoSEQ multiplex PCR; TCRdb's copy has only in-frame clones and lacks some. The data hold 130,000 or so clones, with around 79% observed a single time. What was sequenced was peripheral blood. The TCR comes from a woman in her 70s with COVID-19, enrolled during active disease. The gene calls are TRBV11-1 and TRBJ2-1; weak D call: TRBD2 (6 bases). CDR3 region: CASSTGAGNEQFF. CDR3 nucleotides: TGTGCCAGCAGTACTGGTGCGGGAAATGAGCAGTTCTTC.